The clone carrying this TCR beta chain was found a few times. This sample was included in a study of T cells after yellow fever vaccination. Study-level background: Low-cell-number fractions were prepared with SMART-Seq v4 Ultra Low Input.

The 5'RACE template-switching step produced TCR cDNA and added a universal primer site and UMIs. Using its own MiXCR run on the 5' RACE reads, TCRdb lists one record per CDR3 protein. The sample comprises over 85,000 distinct CDR3 sequences, about 8.4% of which are singletons, and 16% rests with the top ten. The CDR3 runs to 14 residues. CDR1 and CDR2 (germline): DFQATT, SNEGSKA (reference sequence). The ends were cut back, 3 bases at V and 2 bases at J, with 12 bases in the middle. Study-level results: Reappearance after the booster was seen for most primary-vaccination clones, at 95% to 97% CD4 and 75% to 90% CD8.

The sequences come from CD8+ T cells not binding an NS4B(214-222) dextramer, sorted from PBMCs, collected roughly 15 days after the first yellow fever vaccination. The chain combines TRBV20-1 with TRBJ2-3; a possible D gene is TRBD2 (6 bases). The TCR sequence derives from a man between 18 and 35 years old who received the YFV17D yellow fever vaccine. The chain's CDR3 is CSARGRSDTDTQYF. CDR3 nucleotides: TGCAGTGCTAGGGGGAGGTCTGACACAGATACGCAGTATTTT.